This T cell receptor (beta chain) was captured by sequencing in a study of blood T cell repertoires in COVID-19. At the level of the study: Italy, Spain and the United States were the sources of the convalescent and acute COVID-19 samples. Sources were T cells, B-cell-depleted T cells, or PBMCs; the material itself was cDNA or gDNA.

V was shortened by 6 bases and J by 4 bases, with 15 bases between the two germline ends. Germline CDR1 and CDR2: SNHLY and FYNNEI. This CDR3 has 14 amino acids. In the original processing: How many nucleated cells were present was estimated from reference gene primer amplification. Only in-frame clones appear in the TCRdb table, and some are missing; sequencing was by immunoSEQ multiplex PCR. The DNA gave D and trimming, while V, J and clone size come from that table. The sample has around 97,000 clones, 84% seen once. The chain is built from TRBV2 and TRBJ2-5, with D possibly being TRBD2 (6 bases). The sequenced sample was peripheral blood. The source of this sequence is a human donor in a cohort sampled during active COVID-19. Here the CDR3 reads CASRWRASGETQYF. In DNA form, the CDR3 reads TGTGCCAGCAGGTGGAGGGCCTCAGGAGAGACCCAGTACTTC.